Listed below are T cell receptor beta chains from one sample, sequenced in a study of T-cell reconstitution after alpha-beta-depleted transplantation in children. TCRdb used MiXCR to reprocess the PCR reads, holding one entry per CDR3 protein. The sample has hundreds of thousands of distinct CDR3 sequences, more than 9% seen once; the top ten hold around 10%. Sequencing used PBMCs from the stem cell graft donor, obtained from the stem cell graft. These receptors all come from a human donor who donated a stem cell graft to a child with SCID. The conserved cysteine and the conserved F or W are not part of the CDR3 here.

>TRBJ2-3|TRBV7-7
ASSPNRADTQY
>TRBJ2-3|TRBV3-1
ATSKQGTGTHTQY
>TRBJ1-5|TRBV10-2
ASSEIGGAANQPQH
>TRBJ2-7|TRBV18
ASSPYSSYEQY
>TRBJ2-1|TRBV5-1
ASSLGPGLANEQF
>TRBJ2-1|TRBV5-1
ASSLANEQF
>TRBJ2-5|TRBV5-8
ASSSSLRETQY
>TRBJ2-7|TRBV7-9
ASSGSREKWAYEQY
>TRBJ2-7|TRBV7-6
ASSFAEKYEQY
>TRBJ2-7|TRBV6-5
ASSYLGGKSEQY
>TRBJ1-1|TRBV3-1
ASSQNTGAGTEAF
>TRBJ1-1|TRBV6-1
ASKTKMTGNTEAF
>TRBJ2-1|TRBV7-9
ASSSQGLAGDYNEQF
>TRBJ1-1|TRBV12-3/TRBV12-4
ASSLVPKGNTEAF
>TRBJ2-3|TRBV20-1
SARTSGGGSDTQY
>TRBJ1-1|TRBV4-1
ASSQGGASTEAF
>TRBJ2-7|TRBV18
ASSPPGLGSGYEQY
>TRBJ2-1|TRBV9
ASTVVASGNEQF
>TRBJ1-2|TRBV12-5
ASGPHEGNYGYT
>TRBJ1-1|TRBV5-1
ASSLTPGQASEAF
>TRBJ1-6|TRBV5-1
ASSLASGQYSPLH
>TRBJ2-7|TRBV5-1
ASSSGLADYEQY
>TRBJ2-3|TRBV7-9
ASSLAGTESTQY
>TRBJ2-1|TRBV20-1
SARSQRGVDEQF
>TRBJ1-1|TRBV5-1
ASSIDRSNTEAF
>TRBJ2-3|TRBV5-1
ASSLAPGQGADTQY
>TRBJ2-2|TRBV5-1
ASSLGDRENTGELF
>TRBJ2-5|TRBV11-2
ASTQPGTSPYQETQY
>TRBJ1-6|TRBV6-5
ASSYSIRGSSYNSPLH
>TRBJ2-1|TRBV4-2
ASSQDITSTNEQF
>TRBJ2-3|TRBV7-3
ASSLRGGWADTQY
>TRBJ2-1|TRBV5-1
ASSFGQSLDEQF
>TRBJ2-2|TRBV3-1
ASSQDSGREAGELF
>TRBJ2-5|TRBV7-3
ASTQAGGSQETQY
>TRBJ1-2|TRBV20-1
SAGTAGPYGYT
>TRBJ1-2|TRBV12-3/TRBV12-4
ASRETGQNYGYT
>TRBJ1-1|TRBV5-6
ASSLIVEAF
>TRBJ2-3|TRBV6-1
ASSPGQGPDTQY
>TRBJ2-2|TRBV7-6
ASTQNTGELF
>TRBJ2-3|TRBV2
ASKRTGTDTQY
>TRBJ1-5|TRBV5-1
ASSLEGGAQPQH
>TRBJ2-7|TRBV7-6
ASSPSPRGKTYEQY
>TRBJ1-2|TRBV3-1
ASSLRDRLLYGYT
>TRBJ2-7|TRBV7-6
ASSLAGRDYEQY
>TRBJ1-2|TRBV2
ASGAPTDLANYGYT